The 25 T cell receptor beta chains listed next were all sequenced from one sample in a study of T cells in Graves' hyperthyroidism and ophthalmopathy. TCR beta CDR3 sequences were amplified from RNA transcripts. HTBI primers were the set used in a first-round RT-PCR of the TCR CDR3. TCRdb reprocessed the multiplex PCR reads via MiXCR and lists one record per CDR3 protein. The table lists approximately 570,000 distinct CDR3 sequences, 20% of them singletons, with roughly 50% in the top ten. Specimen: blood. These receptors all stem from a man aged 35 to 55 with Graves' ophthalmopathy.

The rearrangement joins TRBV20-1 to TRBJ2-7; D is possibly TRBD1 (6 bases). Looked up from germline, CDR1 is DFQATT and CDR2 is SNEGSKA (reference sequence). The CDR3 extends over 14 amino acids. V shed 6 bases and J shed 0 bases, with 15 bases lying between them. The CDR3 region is CSAPPQGDSYEQYF. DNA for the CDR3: TGCAGTGCCCCCCCACAGGGTGACTCCTACGAGCAGTACTTC.

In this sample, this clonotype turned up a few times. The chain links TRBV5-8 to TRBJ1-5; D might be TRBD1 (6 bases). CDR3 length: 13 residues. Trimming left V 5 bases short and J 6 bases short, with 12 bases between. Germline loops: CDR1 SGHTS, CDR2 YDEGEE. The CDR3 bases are TGTGCCAGCAGAGGGGGAGGGGGTCAGCCCCAGCATTTT. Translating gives CASRGGGGQPQHF.

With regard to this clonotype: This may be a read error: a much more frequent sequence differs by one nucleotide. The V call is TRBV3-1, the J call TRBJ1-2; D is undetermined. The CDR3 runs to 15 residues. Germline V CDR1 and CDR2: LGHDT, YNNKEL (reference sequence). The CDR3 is CSSSRAVQSNYGYTF. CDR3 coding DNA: TGTTCCAGCAGCCGGGCAGTGCAATCTAACTATGGCTACACCTTC.

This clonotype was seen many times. The CDR3 bases are TGTGCCAGCAGTGAACTAGCGGGATCCACCGGGGAGCTGTTTTTT. It yields the protein CASSELAGSTGELFF. The V and J genes are TRBV2 and TRBJ2-2, with 9 bases identical to TRBD2. With V trimmed by 2 bases and J by 4 bases, 2 bases remained unmatched. This CDR3 region has 15 residues. In germline, CDR1 is SNHLY, CDR2 FYNNEI. The whole variable domain, remainder taken from reference TRBV2 and TRBJ2-2, is EPEVTQTPSHQVTQMGQEVILRCVPISNHLYFYWYRQILGQKVEFLVSFYNNEISEKSEIFDDQFSVERPDGSNFTLKIRSTKLEDSAMYFCASSELAGSTGELFFGEGSRLTVL.

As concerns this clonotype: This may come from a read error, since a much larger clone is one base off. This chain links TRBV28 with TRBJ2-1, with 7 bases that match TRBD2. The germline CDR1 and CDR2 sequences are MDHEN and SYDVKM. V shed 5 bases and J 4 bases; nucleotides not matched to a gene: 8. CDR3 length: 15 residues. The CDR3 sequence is CASSSGGSKYNEQFF. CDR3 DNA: TGTGCCAGCAGTAGTGGCGGGAGTAAATACAATGAGCAGTTCTTC.

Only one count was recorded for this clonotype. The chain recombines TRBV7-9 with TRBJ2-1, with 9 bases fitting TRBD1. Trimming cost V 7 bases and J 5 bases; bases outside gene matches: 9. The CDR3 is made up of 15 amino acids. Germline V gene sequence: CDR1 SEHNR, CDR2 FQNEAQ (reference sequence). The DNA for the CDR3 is TGTGCCAGCACCTTTCGACAGGGGGGAAACAATGAGCAGTTCTTC. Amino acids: CASTFRQGGNNEQFF.

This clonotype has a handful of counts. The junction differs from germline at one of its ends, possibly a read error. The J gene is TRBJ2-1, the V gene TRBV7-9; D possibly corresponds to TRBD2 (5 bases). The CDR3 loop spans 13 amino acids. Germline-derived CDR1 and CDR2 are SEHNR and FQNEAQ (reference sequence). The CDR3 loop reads CASSLGLRNGQFF. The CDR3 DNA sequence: TGTGCCAGCAGCTTAGGACTACGGAATGGGCAGTTCTTC.

The CDR3 loop is CSRDWHYEQYF. As DNA, the CDR3 is TGCAGTAGGGACTGGCACTACGAGCAGTACTTC. V usage is TRBV20-1 and J usage is TRBJ2-7; possible D gene TRBD2, 6 bases. Trimming took off 8 bases at V and 3 bases at J, with 11 bases between the two ends. Germline CDR1 DFQATT, CDR2 SNEGSKA (reference sequence). This CDR3 region has 11 residues.

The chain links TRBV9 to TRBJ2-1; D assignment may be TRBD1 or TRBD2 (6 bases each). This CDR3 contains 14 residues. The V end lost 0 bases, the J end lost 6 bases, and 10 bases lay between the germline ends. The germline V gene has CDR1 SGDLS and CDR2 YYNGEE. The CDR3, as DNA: TGTGCCAGCAGCGTAGAACAGGGACTCAATGAGCAGTTCTTC. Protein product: CASSVEQGLNEQFF.

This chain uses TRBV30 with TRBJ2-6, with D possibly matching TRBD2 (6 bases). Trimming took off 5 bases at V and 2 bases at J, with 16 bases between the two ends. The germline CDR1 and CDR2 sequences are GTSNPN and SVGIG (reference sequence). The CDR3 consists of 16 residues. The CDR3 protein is CAWGYFGGTGANVLTF. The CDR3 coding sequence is TGTGCCTGGGGGTACTTCGGGGGTACTGGGGCCAACGTCCTGACTTTC.

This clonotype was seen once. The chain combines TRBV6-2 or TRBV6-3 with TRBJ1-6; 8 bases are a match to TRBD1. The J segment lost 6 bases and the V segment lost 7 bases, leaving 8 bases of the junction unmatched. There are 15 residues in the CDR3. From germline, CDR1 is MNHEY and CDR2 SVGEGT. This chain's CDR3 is CASKGVGQGNSPLHF. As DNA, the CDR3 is TGTGCCAGCAAAGGGGTAGGACAGGGTAATTCACCCCTCCACTTT.

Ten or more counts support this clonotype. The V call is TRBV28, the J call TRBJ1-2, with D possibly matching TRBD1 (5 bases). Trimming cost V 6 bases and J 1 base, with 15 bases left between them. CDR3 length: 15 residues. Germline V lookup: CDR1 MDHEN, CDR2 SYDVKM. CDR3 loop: CASSLNRDGNYGYTF. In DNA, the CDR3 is TGTGCCAGCAGCCTAAATCGGGACGGTAACTATGGCTACACCTTC.

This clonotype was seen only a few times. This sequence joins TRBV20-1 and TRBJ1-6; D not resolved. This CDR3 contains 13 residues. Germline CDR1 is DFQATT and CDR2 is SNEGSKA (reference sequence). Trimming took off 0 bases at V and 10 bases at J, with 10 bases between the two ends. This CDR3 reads CSARDPGESPLHF. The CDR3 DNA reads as TGCAGTGCTAGAGATCCCGGGGAGTCACCCCTCCACTTT.

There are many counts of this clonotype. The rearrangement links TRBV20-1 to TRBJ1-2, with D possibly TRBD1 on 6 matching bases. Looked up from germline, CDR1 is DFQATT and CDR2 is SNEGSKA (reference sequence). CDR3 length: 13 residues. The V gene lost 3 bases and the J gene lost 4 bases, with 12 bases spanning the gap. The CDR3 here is CSASFDRPYGYTF. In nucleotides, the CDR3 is TGCAGTGCTAGCTTCGACAGGCCCTATGGCTACACCTTC.

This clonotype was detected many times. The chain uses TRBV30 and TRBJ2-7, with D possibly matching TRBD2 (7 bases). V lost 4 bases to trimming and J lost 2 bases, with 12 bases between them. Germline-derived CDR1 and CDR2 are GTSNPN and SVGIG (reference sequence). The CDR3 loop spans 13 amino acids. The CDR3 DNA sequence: TGTGCCTGGACGCGGGGGCTAACCTACGAGCAGTACTTC. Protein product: CAWTRGLTYEQYF.

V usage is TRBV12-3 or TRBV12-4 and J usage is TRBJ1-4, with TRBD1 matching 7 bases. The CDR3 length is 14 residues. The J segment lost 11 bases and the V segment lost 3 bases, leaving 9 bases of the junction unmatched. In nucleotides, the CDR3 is TGTGCCAGCAGTTTCACGGGACAGAAAGAGAAACTGTTTTTT. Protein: CASSFTGQKEKLFF.

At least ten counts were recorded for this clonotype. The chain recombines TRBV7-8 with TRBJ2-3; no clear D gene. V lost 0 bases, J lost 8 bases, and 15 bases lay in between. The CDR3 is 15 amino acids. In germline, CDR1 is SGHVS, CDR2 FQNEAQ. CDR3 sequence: CASSLAQVTAATQYF. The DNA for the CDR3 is TGTGCCAGCAGCTTAGCACAAGTAACGGCGGCTACGCAGTATTTT.

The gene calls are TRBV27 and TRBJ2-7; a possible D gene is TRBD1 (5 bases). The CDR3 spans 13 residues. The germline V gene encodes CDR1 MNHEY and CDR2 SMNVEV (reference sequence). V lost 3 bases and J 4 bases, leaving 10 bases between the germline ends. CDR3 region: CASSFFQGYEQYF. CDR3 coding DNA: TGTGCCAGCAGTTTCTTTCAGGGATACGAGCAGTACTTC.

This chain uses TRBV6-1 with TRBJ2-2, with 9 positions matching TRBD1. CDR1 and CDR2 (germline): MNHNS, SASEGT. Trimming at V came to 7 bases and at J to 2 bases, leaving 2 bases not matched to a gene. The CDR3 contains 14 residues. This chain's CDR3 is CASKDRGNTGELFF. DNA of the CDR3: TGTGCCAGCAAGGACAGGGGAAACACCGGGGAGCTGTTTTTT.

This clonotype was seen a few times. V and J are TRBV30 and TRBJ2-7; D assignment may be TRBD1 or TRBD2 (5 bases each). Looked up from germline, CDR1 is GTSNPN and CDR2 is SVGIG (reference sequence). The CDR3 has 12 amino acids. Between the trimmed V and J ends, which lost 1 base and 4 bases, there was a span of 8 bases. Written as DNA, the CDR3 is TGTGCCTGGAGTGAAGGGGAGTACGAGCAGTACTTC. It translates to CAWSEGEYEQYF.

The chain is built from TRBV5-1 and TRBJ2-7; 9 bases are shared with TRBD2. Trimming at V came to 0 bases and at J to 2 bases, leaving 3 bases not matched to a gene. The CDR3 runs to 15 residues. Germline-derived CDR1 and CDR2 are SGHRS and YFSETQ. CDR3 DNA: TGCGCCAGCAGCTTGGAGGTAGCGGGGGCCTACGAGCAGTACTTC. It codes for CASSLEVAGAYEQYF.

CDR3 in amino acids: CASSLELLAGRETQYF. DNA of the CDR3: TGCGCCAGCAGCTTGGAGCTGCTAGCGGGGAGAGAGACCCAGTACTTC. The chain links TRBV5-1 to TRBJ2-5, with 9 bases identical to TRBD2. Germline V lookup: CDR1 SGHRS, CDR2 YFSETQ. V trimming: 0 bases; J trimming: 4 bases; junction bases outside the gene matches: 7. This CDR3 region has 16 residues. Combining the CDR3 with reference TRBV5-1 and TRBJ2-5 gives the whole variable domain KAGVTQTPRYLIKTRGQQVTLSCSPISGHRSVSWYQQTPGQGLQFLFEYFSETQRNKGNFPGRFSGRQFSNSRSEMNVSTLELGDSALYLCASSLELLAGRETQYFGPGTRLLVL.

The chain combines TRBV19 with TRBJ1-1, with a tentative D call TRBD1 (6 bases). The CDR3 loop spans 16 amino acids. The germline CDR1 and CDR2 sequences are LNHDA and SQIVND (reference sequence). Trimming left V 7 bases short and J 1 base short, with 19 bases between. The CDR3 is CASTPGQGRGNTEAFF. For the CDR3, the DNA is TGTGCCAGTACCCCGGGGCAGGGGCGGGGGAACACTGAAGCTTTCTTT. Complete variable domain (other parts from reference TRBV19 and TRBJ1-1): DGGITQSPKYLFRKEGQNVTLSCEQNLNHDAMYWYRQDPGQGLRLIYYSQIVNDFQKGDIAEGYSVSREKKESFPLTVTSAQKNPTAFYLCASTPGQGRGNTEAFFGQGTRLTVV.

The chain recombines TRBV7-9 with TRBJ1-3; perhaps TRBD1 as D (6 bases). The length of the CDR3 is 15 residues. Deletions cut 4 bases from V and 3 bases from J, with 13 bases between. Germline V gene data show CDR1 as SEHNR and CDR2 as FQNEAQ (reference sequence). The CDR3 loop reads CASSSDRRSGNTIYF. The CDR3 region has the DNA TGTGCCAGCAGCTCGGACAGAAGAAGTGGAAACACCATATATTTT.

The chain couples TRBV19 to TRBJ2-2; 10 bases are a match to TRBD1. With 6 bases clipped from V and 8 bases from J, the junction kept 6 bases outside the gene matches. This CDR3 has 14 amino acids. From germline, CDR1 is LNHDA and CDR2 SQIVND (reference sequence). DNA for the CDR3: TGTGCCAGTAGAGATCCGGGACAGGGGGGGGAGCTGTTTTTT. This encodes CASRDPGQGGELFF.